Given below is one TCR beta chain in context. The sample originates from a study of blood T cell repertoires in COVID-19. The wider study: Samples came from the United States, Italy and Spain, spanning acute and convalescent COVID-19. T cells, B-cell-depleted T cells, or PBMCs supplied cDNA or gDNA.

The V gene lost 0 bases and the J gene lost 3 bases, with 11 bases spanning the gap. This CDR3 is 15 amino acids long. Looked up from germline, CDR1 is GTSNPN and CDR2 is SVGIG (reference sequence). Authors' processing steps: Estimation of nucleated cell counts relied on the amplification of reference gene primers. Repertoires were generated with immunoSEQ multiplex PCR, while TCRdb's copy carries only in-frame clones and drops some. From that table come the V and J calls and clone size; the DNA was used to work out D and trimming. The repertoire holds 130,000 or so clones, with around 77% as singletons.

This chain links TRBV30 with TRBJ2-2; weak D call: TRBD1 (5 bases). The specimen sequenced was peripheral blood. The receptor was isolated from a human donor in a cohort sampled during active COVID-19. The CDR3 nucleotides are TGTGCCTGGAGTGTATTCCCCAGGGACACCGGGGAGCTGTTTTTT. Amino acids: CAWSVFPRDTGELFF.